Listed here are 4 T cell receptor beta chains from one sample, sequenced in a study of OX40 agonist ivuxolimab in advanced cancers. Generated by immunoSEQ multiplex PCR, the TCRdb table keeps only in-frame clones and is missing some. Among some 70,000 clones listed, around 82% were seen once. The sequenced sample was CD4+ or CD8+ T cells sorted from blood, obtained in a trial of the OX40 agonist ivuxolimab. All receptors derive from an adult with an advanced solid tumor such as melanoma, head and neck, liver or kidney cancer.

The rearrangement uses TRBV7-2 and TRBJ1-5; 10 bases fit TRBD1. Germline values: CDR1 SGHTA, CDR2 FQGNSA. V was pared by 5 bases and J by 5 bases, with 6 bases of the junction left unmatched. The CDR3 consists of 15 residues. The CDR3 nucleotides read TGTGCCAGCAGCCCAGCGACAGGGGGCGATCAGCCCCAGCATTTT. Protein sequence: CASSPATGGDQPQHF. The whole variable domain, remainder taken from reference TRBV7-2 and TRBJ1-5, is GAGVSQSPSNKVTEKGKDVELRCDPISGHTALYWYRQSLGQGLEFLIYFQGNSAPDKSGLPSDRFSAERTGGSVSTLTIQRTQQEDSAVYLCASSPATGGDQPQHFGDGTRLSIL.

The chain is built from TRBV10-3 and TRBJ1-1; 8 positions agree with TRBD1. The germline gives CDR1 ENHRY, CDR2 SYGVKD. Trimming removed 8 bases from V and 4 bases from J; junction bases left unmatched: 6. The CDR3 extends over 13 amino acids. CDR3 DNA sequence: TGTGCCATCCAAGACAGGGGATCCACTGAAGCTTTCTTT. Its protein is CAIQDRGSTEAFF.

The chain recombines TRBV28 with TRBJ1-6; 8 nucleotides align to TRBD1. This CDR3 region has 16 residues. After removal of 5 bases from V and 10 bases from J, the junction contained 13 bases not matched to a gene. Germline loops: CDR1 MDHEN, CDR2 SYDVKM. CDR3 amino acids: CASSKLPGQGQSPLHF. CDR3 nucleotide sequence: TGTGCCAGCAGTAAACTACCTGGACAGGGCCAGTCACCCCTCCACTTT.

The CDR3 nucleotides are TGTGCCAGCAGCTTAGACAGGGGCTCCGGGGAGCTGTTTTTT. This codes for CASSLDRGSGELFF. This chain connects TRBV7-8 to TRBJ2-2; 7 nucleotides match TRBD1. The CDR3 contains 14 residues. J was trimmed by 6 bases and V by 1 base; bases with no gene match: 2. CDR1 is SGHVS and CDR2 is FQNEAQ in the germline V gene. Using reference TRBV7-8 and TRBJ2-2 for the parts outside the CDR3, the full variable domain is GAGVSQSPRYKVAKRGQDVALRCDPISGHVSLFWYQQALGQGPEFLTYFQNEAQLDKSGLPSDRFFAERPEGSVSTLKIQRTQQEDSAVYLCASSLDRGSGELFFGEGSRLTVL.